The 18 T cell receptor beta chains in this list originate from one sample, sequenced in a study of early T cells in non-severe SARS-CoV-2 infection. TCRdb re-called the 5' RACE reads through MiXCR, storing one row per CDR3 protein. The table includes some 67,000 distinct CDR3 sequences, 9% to 10% detected once. The sequences come from whole blood, collected at baseline. The receptors shown here come from an adult who was a healthcare worker with PCR-confirmed SARS-CoV-2 infection or an uninfected control (not recorded which).

This clonotype was observed a few times. The V and J genes are TRBV7-2 and TRBJ1-4; tentative D call: TRBD1 (6 bases). The CDR3 is 16 amino acids. Trimming took 5 bases from V and 8 from J, leaving 21 bases between them. Per germline, CDR1 SGHTA and CDR2 FQGNSA. CDR3 residues: CASSHDRSPRGEKLFF. Written as DNA, the CDR3 is TGTGCCAGCAGCCATGACAGGTCACCGAGGGGAGAAAAACTGTTTTTT.

At least ten counts were recorded for this clonotype. The chain joins TRBV19 to TRBJ1-2, with unresolved D. The germline V and J ends were trimmed by 4 bases and 3 bases, with 18 bases remaining between them. The germline V gene has CDR1 LNHDA and CDR2 SQIVND (reference sequence). CDR3 length: 16 amino acids. This chain's CDR3 is CASSTRPVEQDYGYTF. The CDR3 nucleotides are TGTGCCAGTAGTACCAGACCAGTAGAGCAAGACTATGGCTACACCTTC. Using reference TRBV19 and TRBJ1-2 for the parts outside the CDR3, the full variable domain is DGGITQSPKYLFRKEGQNVTLSCEQNLNHDAMYWYRQDPGQGLRLIYYSQIVNDFQKGDIAEGYSVSREKKESFPLTVTSAQKNPTAFYLCASSTRPVEQDYGYTFGSGTRLTVV.

This clonotype was seen more than once but under ten times. The rearrangement joins TRBV20-1 to TRBJ1-1; no firm D call. The CDR3 has 13 residues. The V end was cut by 0 bases, the J end by 4 bases, with 9 bases between. Germline V gene data show CDR1 as DFQATT and CDR2 as SNEGSKA (reference sequence). The CDR3 DNA is TGCAGTGCTAGAGATTACCGTTCCACTGAAGCTTTCTTT. This translates into CSARDYRSTEAFF.

This clonotype was seen at least ten times. J is TRBJ2-7 and V is TRBV19; D possibly matches TRBD1 or TRBD2 (6 bases each). The V end lost 7 bases, the J end lost 6 bases, and 16 bases lay between the germline ends. CDR1 is LNHDA and CDR2 is SQIVND in the germline V gene (reference sequence). The CDR3 is 13 amino acids. CDR3 region: CASNEGGSSEQYF. The CDR3 DNA follows: TGTGCCAGTAACGAAGGGGGGTCGTCCGAGCAGTACTTC.

This clonotype was counted only a few times. V gene TRBV28 combines with J gene TRBJ2-7, with D unclear. Germline V gives CDR1 MDHEN, CDR2 SYDVKM. The germline V and J ends were trimmed by 1 base and 3 bases, with 4 bases remaining between them. This CDR3 is 12 amino acids long. The CDR3 coding sequence is TGTGCCAGCAGTTTATTGCGCTACGAGCAGTACTTC. It is translated as CASSLLRYEQYF.

This clonotype showed up many times. The chain combines TRBV28 with TRBJ2-7; 7 nucleotides match TRBD2. This CDR3 has 16 amino acids. The V gene's germline CDR1 is MDHEN and CDR2 SYDVKM. V lost 5 bases, J lost 5 bases, and 15 bases stayed unmatched. Here the CDR3 DNA reads TGTGCCAGCAGTAAACTCGGACGGGAGGAAAGGAACGAGCAGTACTTC. It specifies CASSKLGREERNEQYF.

Many counts were recorded for this clonotype. The chain employs TRBV10-3 and TRBJ2-2; 12 bases map to TRBD2. The CDR3 totals 17 residues. Germline CDR1 ENHRY, CDR2 SYGVKD. J was trimmed by 7 bases and V by 6 bases; bases with no gene match: 12. The CDR3 here is CAISPTTGLAGNGELFF. Written as DNA, the CDR3 is TGTGCCATCAGCCCAACAACGGGACTAGCGGGTAACGGGGAGCTGTTTTTT.

This clonotype was observed at least ten times. The CDR3 region is CASSPPAFDTQYF. The CDR3 nucleotides are TGTGCCAGCAGCCCCCCCGCTTTTGATACGCAGTATTTT. The gene calls are TRBV7-2 and TRBJ2-3; D call uncertain. The V end lost 5 bases, the J end lost 6 bases, and 12 bases lay between the germline ends. The CDR3 extends over 13 amino acids. The germline CDR1 and CDR2 sequences are SGHTA and FQGNSA.

This clonotype has ten or more counts. For the CDR3, the DNA is TGTGCCAGCAGCCAACATAGACTAGCGGGCGCCTACAATGAGCAGTTCTTC. This translates into CASSQHRLAGAYNEQFF. The chain links TRBV14 to TRBJ2-1, with TRBD2 matching over 10 bases. The germline V gene has CDR1 SGHDN and CDR2 FVKESK. V dropped 2 bases and J dropped 2; count of bases not matched to a gene: 6. The CDR3 is 17 amino acids.

This clonotype was counted ten times or more. The CDR3 DNA reads TGTGCCAGCAGTTACTCTGAGCCGGCCTACAATGAGCAGTTCTTC. It specifies CASSYSEPAYNEQFF. The gene calls are TRBV6-6 and TRBJ2-1; D is unresolved. The CDR3 length is 15 residues. The V end lost 0 bases, the J end lost 2 bases, and 8 bases lay between the germline ends. Germline-derived CDR1 and CDR2 are MNHNY and SVGAGI (reference sequence).

The sample holds many counts of this clonotype. The genes are TRBV20-1 and TRBJ1-2; TRBD1 is a possible D gene (6 bases). The CDR3 runs to 12 residues. Trimming took off 2 bases at V and 8 bases at J, with 12 bases between the two ends. The germline V gene has CDR1 DFQATT and CDR2 SNEGSKA (reference sequence). CDR3 amino acids: CSARSLDSGYTF. The CDR3 DNA reads TGCAGTGCTAGATCCCTGGACAGCGGCTACACCTTC.

Comment on this clonotype: This may come from a read error, since a much larger clone is one base off. The rearrangement joins TRBV3-1 to TRBJ2-1, with TRBD2 matching 7 bases. Germline values: CDR1 LGHDT, CDR2 YNNKEL (reference sequence). The CDR3 runs to 16 residues. This CDR3 is CTSSQDSRGRESKQFF. The CDR3 coding sequence is TGTACCAGCAGCCAAGATTCGCGCGGGAGAGAATCAAAGCAGTTCTTC.

This clonotype was counted at least ten times. The chain links TRBV7-8 to TRBJ2-3, with D possibly matching TRBD2 (6 bases). Germline V gene sequence: CDR1 SGHVS, CDR2 FQNEAQ. The CDR3 is 18 residues long. With 1 base removed from V and 0 bases from J, the gap between germline ends came to 17 bases. CDR3 sequence: CASSLEYRGTFSTDTQYF. The CDR3 nucleotides are TGTGCCAGCAGCTTAGAATACCGGGGGACCTTTAGCACAGATACGCAGTATTTT.

This clonotype was counted only a few times. The chain couples TRBV20-1 to TRBJ2-7; D possibly corresponds to TRBD2 (6 bases). Germline values: CDR1 DFQATT, CDR2 SNEGSKA (reference sequence). The CDR3 covers 13 residues. Trimming cost V 2 bases and J 4 bases, with 12 bases left between them. CDR3 DNA sequence: TGCAGTGCTAGATCAGGCGGAGGGTACGAGCAGTACTTC. It specifies CSARSGGGYEQYF.

The table lists this clonotype with many counts. V and J are TRBV6-5 and TRBJ1-2; 8 positions agree with TRBD1. J was trimmed by 0 bases and V by 4 bases; bases with no gene match: 4. CDR1 and CDR2 (germline): MNHEY, SVGAGI. The CDR3 runs to 15 residues. The CDR3 protein is CASSSQGGANYGYTF. The CDR3 nucleotides are TGTGCCAGCAGTTCACAGGGGGGAGCTAACTATGGCTACACCTTC.

This clonotype was picked up many times. V usage is TRBV5-5 and J usage is TRBJ2-1; D may be TRBD1 or TRBD2 (5 bases each). Trimming took off 3 bases at V and 12 bases at J, with 19 bases between the two ends. This CDR3 contains 14 residues. Germline V gives CDR1 SGHKS, CDR2 YYEKEE (reference sequence). In nucleotides, the CDR3 is TGTGCCAGCAGCTCATGGGACCGCGCGCAGGGGCAGTTCTTC. Protein product: CASSSWDRAQGQFF.

The chain has TRBV29-1 and TRBJ2-2, with a possible D match to TRBD2 (6 bases). Trimming pared 7 bases from V and 2 bases from J, leaving 11 bases between. This CDR3 contains 13 residues. CDR1 and CDR2 from the germline V gene are SQVTM and ANQGSEA. CDR3 in amino acids: CSGRLDNTGELFF. CDR3 bases: TGCAGCGGAAGACTAGATAACACCGGGGAGCTGTTTTTT.

The chain has TRBV12-3 or TRBV12-4 and TRBJ2-7; unclear D gene. The length of the CDR3 is 13 residues. Trimming took off 7 bases at V and 0 bases at J, with 10 bases between the two ends. DNA of the CDR3: TGTGCCAGCAAAAGACCGAACTCCTACGAGCAGTACTTC. It codes for CASKRPNSYEQYF.